This T cell receptor (beta chain) was recorded in a study of T cells in Graves' hyperthyroidism and ophthalmopathy. Study results and caveats: Most expanded thyroid clonotypes above 0.001 also appeared in blood.

Notes on this clonotype: What it recognizes is unknown.

The CDR3 is 17 amino acids. Per germline, CDR1 LNHNV and CDR2 YYDKDF (reference sequence). The V end was cut by 0 bases, the J end by 0 bases, with 14 bases between. Regions amplified from RNA transcripts were the TCR beta CDR3 regions. HTBI primers were used for first-round RT-PCR of the TCR CDR3. TCRdb passed the multiplex PCR reads through MiXCR, listing each CDR3 protein once. The sample yields about 740,000 distinct CDR3 sequences, approximately 14% seen once. The authors obtained PBMCs from over 8.5 ml of fresh peripheral blood. Specimen: blood. The receptor comes from a woman aged 18 to 35 with Graves' hyperthyroidism. J is TRBJ1-1 and V is TRBV15; D remains ambiguous. CDR3 amino acids: CATSRDPRRRMNTEAFF. CDR3 sequence (DNA): TGTGCCACCAGCAGAGATCCCAGGAGACGCATGAACACTGAAGCTTTCTTT. Using reference TRBV15 and TRBJ1-1 for the parts outside the CDR3, the full variable domain is DAMVIQNPRYQVTQFGKPVTLSCSQTLNHNVMYWYQQKSSQAPKLLFHYYDKDFNNEADTPDNFQSRRPNTSFCFLDIRSPGLGDTAMYLCATSRDPRRRMNTEAFFGQGTRLTVV.